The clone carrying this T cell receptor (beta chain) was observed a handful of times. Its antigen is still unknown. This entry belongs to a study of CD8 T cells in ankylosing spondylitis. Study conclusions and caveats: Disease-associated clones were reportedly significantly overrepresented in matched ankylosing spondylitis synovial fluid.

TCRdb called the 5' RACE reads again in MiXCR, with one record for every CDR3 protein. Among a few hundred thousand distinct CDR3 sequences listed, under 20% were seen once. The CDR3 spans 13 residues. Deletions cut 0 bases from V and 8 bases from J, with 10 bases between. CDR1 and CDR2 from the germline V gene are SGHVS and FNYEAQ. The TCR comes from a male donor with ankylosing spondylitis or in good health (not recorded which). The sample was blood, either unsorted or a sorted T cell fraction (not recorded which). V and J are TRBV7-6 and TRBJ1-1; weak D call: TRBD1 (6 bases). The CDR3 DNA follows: TGTGCCAGCAGCTTAGCGGGGGGGGCGGAAGCTTTCTTT. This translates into CASSLAGGAEAFF.